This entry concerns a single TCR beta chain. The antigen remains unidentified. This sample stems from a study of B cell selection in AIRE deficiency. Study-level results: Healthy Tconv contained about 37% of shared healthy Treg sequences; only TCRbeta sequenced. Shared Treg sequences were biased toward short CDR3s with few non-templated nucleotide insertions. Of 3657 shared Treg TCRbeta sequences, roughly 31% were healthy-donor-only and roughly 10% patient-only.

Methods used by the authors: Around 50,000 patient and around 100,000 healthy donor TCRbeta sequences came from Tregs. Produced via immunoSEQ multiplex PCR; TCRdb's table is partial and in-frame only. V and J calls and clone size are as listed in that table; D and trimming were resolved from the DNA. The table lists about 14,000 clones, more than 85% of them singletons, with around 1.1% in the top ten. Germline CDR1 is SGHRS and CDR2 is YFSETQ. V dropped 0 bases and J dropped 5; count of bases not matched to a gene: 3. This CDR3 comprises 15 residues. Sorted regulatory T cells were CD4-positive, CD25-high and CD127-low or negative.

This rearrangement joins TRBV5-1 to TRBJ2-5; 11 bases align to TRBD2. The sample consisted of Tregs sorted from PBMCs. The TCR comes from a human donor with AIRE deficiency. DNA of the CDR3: TGCGCCAGCAGCTTGGCTAGCGGGAGGTGGGAGACCCAGTACTTC. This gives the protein CASSLASGRWETQYF.